This entry is about one T cell receptor beta chain. Germline and genes: mouse. The read stops 1 residue short of the end of the CDR3; the missing end is completed from the germline J gene. The data were produced by immunoSEQ multiplex PCR, yet TCRdb's version contains in-frame clones alone and is incomplete. The profile shows about 21,000 clones, around 70% of them singletons. The data are from a study of tissue T cells after allogeneic stem cell transplantation. From germline, CDR1 is GFQATS and CDR2 STVNSAI. Trimming took 4 bases from V and 1 from J, leaving 8 bases between them. The CDR3 is made up of 13 amino acids.

This rearrangement joins TRBV20 to TRBJ1-3; tentative D call: TRBD1 (5 bases). The sample was blood. The TCR originated in a female BALB/c mouse in good health. Mice of this strain are of MHC haplotype H2-d. The sequenced CDR3 bases are TGTGGTGCTACTTCAGGGTCTGGAAATACGCTCTAT. Translation: CGATSGSGNTLY. The CDR3, in full, reads CGATSGSGNTLYF.